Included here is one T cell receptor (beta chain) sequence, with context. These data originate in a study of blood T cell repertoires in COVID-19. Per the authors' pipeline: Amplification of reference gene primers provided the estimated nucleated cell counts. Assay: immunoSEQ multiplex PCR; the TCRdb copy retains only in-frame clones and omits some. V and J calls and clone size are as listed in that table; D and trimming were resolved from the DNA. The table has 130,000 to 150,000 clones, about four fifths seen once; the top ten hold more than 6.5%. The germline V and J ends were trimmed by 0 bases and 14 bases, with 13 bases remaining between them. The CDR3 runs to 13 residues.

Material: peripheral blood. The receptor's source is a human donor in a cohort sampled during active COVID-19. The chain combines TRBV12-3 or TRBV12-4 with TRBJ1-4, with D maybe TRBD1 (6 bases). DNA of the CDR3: TGTGCCAGCAGTTTAGCCGACGGACAGAGGCTGTTTTTT. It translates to CASSLADGQRLFF.